This T cell receptor beta chain was identified during a study of T cell changes during pregnancy in multiple sclerosis. V lost 4 bases, J lost 4 bases, and 10 bases lay in between. This CDR3 is built from 13 residues. Germline V gene sequence: CDR1 ENHRY, CDR2 SYGVKD. Assay used: immunoSEQ multiplex PCR; TCRdb lists only in-frame clones, some missing. Of around 72,000 clones in the sample, about 93% were seen once. The starting material was CD4+ T cells from peripheral blood mononuclear cells, obtained before pregnancy. This clonotype was sampled from a female donor with multiple sclerosis, enrolled in a pregnancy study. The J gene is TRBJ2-5, the V gene TRBV10-3; D not resolved. The CDR3 protein is CAISGTAGETQYF. The CDR3 region has the DNA TGTGCCATCAGTGGAACGGCAGGAGAGACCCAGTACTTC.